The rows below give T cell receptor beta chains drawn from one sample of a study of cytomegalovirus exposure and HLA in healthy donors. Produced via immunoSEQ multiplex PCR; TCRdb's table is partial and in-frame only. The sample contains 130,000 or so clones, about 85% of which appear only once. The sample comprised PBMCs. Receptors originate from a young woman in good health and CMV-seropositive. Both conserved end residues are part of each CDR3. The D gene is left open where the match is weak. Rows give clone size only sometimes, using once, few, many, or a class for an expanded clone.

>NA|TRBD2|TRBJ2-1|TRBV7-6
CASSLGTSGGNEQFF
TGTGCCAGCAGCTTAGGTACTAGCGGGGGCAATGAGCAGTTCTTC
>NA|TRBD1|TRBJ2-1|TRBV6-1
CASSSRDSTYNEQFF
TGTGCCAGCAGTTCCCGGGACAGCACCTACAATGAGCAGTTCTTC
>NA|NA|TRBJ2-5|TRBV6-1
CASSEKAGLWETQYF
TGTGCCAGCAGCGAGAAGGCGGGGCTATGGGAGACCCAGTACTTC
>NA|NA|TRBJ1-1|TRBV6-5
CASSYSGGLGTEAFF
TGTGCCAGCAGTTACTCTGGGGGGTTGGGCACTGAAGCTTTCTTT
>NA|NA|TRBJ2-7|TRBV21-1
CASSKLDTYEQYF
TGTGCCAGCAGCAAACTGGACACCTACGAGCAGTACTTC
>NA|TRBD1|TRBJ1-2|TRBV6-5
CASRQTGGTYGYTF
TGTGCCAGCAGGCAGACAGGGGGCACCTATGGCTACACCTTC
>NA|NA|TRBJ1-2|TRBV13
CASSRDSYYGYTF
TGTGCCAGCAGCCGGGACTCATACTATGGCTACACCTTC
>NA|NA|TRBJ2-7|TRBV2
CASMGGDSYEQYF
TGTGCCAGCATGGGAGGTGACTCCTACGAACAGTACTTC
>few|NA|TRBJ1-2|TRBV7-9
CASSLGLGQGIYGYTF
TGTGCCAGCAGCTTAGGGTTGGGGCAGGGAATCTATGGCTACACCTTC
>once|NA|TRBJ1-5|TRBV27
CASSYVGSNQPQHF
TGTGCCAGCAGTTACGTCGGGAGCAATCAGCCCCAGCATTTT
>once|NA|TRBJ2-3|TRBV28
CASSLLSITDTQYF
TGTGCCAGCAGTTTACTTTCTATCACAGATACGCAGTATTTT
>NA|NA|TRBJ1-4|TRBV4-2
CASSQYSPGEGNEKLFF
TGTGCCAGCAGCCAATACTCTCCGGGGGAGGGGAATGAAAAACTGTTTTTT
>few|NA|TRBJ2-6|TRBV28
CASSTSGANVLTF
TGTGCCAGCAGCACATCTGGGGCCAACGTCCTGACTTTC
>NA|TRBD1|TRBJ1-2|TRBV2
CASSESVTGGVYGYTF
TGTGCCAGCAGTGAGTCTGTGACAGGGGGCGTCTATGGCTACACCTTC
>NA|NA|TRBJ1-4|TRBV27
CASSFRGNWNEKLFF
TGTGCCAGCAGTTTCAGGGGTAACTGGAATGAAAAACTGTTTTTT
>NA|NA|TRBJ2-7|TRBV10-3
CAISVSHLVEQYF
TGTGCCATCAGTGTTAGCCACTTGGTCGAGCAGTACTTC
>NA|NA|TRBJ1-1|TRBV6-1
CASTTVNTEAFF
TGTGCCAGCACCACGGTTAACACTGAAGCTTTCTTT
>NA|TRBD1|TRBJ1-2|TRBV5-1
CASSLDSFFRQGNGYTF
TGCGCCAGCAGCTTGGATTCCTTTTTTCGACAGGGTAATGGCTACACCTTC
>NA|NA|TRBJ1-2|TRBV28
CASSLGPTNYGYTF
TGTGCCAGCAGTTTAGGCCCGACTAACTATGGCTACACCTTC
>NA|TRBD1|TRBJ1-2|TRBV28
CASSFTGGYGYTF
TGTGCCAGCAGTTTCACAGGGGGCTATGGCTACACCTTC
>NA|TRBD1|TRBJ2-7|TRBV19
CASSPGQGGWYEQYF
TGTGCCAGTAGTCCAGGACAGGGAGGTTGGTACGAGCAGTACTTC
>NA|NA|TRBJ1-6|TRBV7-9
CASSPGLHNSPLHF
TGTGCCAGCAGCCCAGGACTCCATAATTCACCCCTCCACTTT
>NA|TRBD2|TRBJ2-7|TRBV29-1
CSVTPTAGGIYEQYF
TGCAGCGTGACCCCGACAGCGGGAGGGATTTACGAGCAGTACTTC
>NA|NA|TRBJ2-2|TRBV27
CASSQHRTNTGELFF
TGTGCCAGCAGTCAGCACAGGACCAACACCGGGGAGCTGTTTTTT
>NA|NA|TRBJ1-4|TRBV10-1
CASSESGHLATNEKLFF
TGCGCCAGCAGTGAGTCGGGCCACCTTGCAACTAATGAAAAACTGTTTTTT
>once|NA|TRBJ1-1|TRBV28
CASSLKPTGEAFF
TGTGCCAGCAGTTTAAAGCCAACAGGGGAAGCTTTCTTT
>NA|TRBD1|TRBJ2-4|TRBV28
CASSFPGTGELLAKNIQYF
TGTGCCAGCAGTTTCCCCGGGACAGGGGAACTTCTAGCCAAAAACATTCAGTACTTC
>NA|TRBD1|TRBJ2-7|TRBV7-9
CASSLLQGQGKQYF
TGTGCCAGCAGCTTACTACAGGGACAGGGGAAGCAGTACTTC
>NA|NA|TRBJ1-3|TRBV6-5
CASSYAGAGNTIYF
TGTGCCAGCAGTTACGCAGGGGCTGGAAACACCATATATTTT
>NA|NA|TRBJ1-5|TRBV14
CASSQDHGDAQHF
TGTGCCAGCAGCCAAGATCACGGGGATGCTCAGCATTTT
>NA|NA|TRBJ2-3|TRBV5-8
CASSSTSLSTDTQYF
TGTGCCAGCAGCTCAACTAGTCTTAGCACAGATACGCAGTATTTT
>NA|TRBD1|TRBJ2-5|TRBV28
CASTAGTGGKETQYF
TGTGCCAGCACCGCCGGGACAGGGGGCAAAGAGACCCAGTACTTC
>NA|TRBD1|TRBJ2-7|TRBV7-2
CASSPGQGLYEQYF
TGTGCCAGCAGCCCCGGACAGGGACTCTACGAGCAGTACTTC
>NA|TRBD2|TRBJ2-1|TRBV19
CASSITGIAGGPGYNEQFF
TGTGCCAGTAGTATAACAGGGATAGCGGGAGGGCCGGGGTACAATGAGCAGTTCTTC
>NA|TRBD1|TRBJ1-4|TRBV27
CASSPGTASEKLFF
TGTGCCAGCAGCCCTGGGACAGCCTCAGAAAAACTGTTTTTT
>once|NA|TRBJ1-3|TRBV15
CATSREGFTGNTIYF
TGTGCCACCAGCAGAGAGGGCTTTACTGGAAACACCATATATTTT
>once|TRBD1|TRBJ1-4|TRBV7-9
CASSFGTGNEKLFF
TGTGCCAGCAGCTTCGGGACAGGGAATGAAAAACTGTTTTTT
>NA|NA|TRBJ1-5|TRBV5-6
CASSRTEGNQPQHF
TGTGCCAGCAGCAGGACAGAAGGCAATCAGCCCCAGCATTTT
>NA|NA|TRBJ1-4|TRBV6-5
CASSPVNEKLFF
TGTGCCAGCAGCCCTGTTAATGAAAAACTGTTTTTT
>NA|NA|TRBJ2-7|TRBV7-6
CASSPDGGVSYEQYF
TGTGCCAGCAGCCCGGACGGAGGGGTTTCCTACGAGCAGTACTTC
>NA|TRBD1|TRBJ1-5|TRBV5-6
CASSSQGVGQPQHF
TGTGCCAGCAGCTCTCAGGGGGTTGGACAGCCCCAGCATTTT
>NA|TRBD2|TRBJ2-7|TRBV7-9
CASSPGRSLAGFLPYEQYF
TGTGCCAGCAGCCCCGGCCGAAGCCTAGCGGGCTTCCTACCCTACGAGCAGTACTTC
>NA|TRBD1|TRBJ2-2|TRBV5-5
CASSSGTAGGELFF
TGTGCCAGCAGCTCGGGGACAGCTGGGGGGGAGCTGTTTTTT
>NA|NA|TRBJ1-5|TRBV10-2
CASSSQGHQPQHF
TGCGCCAGCAGTAGTCAGGGCCATCAGCCCCAGCATTTT
>once|NA|TRBJ1-2|TRBV7-3
CASSSGSAVGYTF
TGTGCCAGCAGCTCGGGTTCCGCGGTTGGCTACACCTTC
>NA|TRBD2|TRBJ2-7|TRBV6-5
CASSPAGGLYEQYF
TGTGCCAGCAGCCCAGCGGGGGGCCTCTACGAGCAGTACTTC
>NA|NA|TRBJ1-5|TRBV18
CASSLSGDDQPQHF
TGTGCCAGCTCACTTTCAGGGGATGATCAGCCCCAGCATTTT
>NA|NA|TRBJ2-3|TRBV30
CAWGWTGTDTQYF
TGTGCCTGGGGTTGGACGGGGACAGATACGCAGTATTTT
>NA|TRBD1|TRBJ2-7|TRBV9
CASSVAPTGPSGYEQYF
TGTGCCAGCAGCGTAGCCCCGACAGGGCCCTCCGGCTACGAGCAGTACTTC
>NA|NA|TRBJ2-7|TRBV9
CASSVGGAGRYEQYF
TGTGCCAGCAGCGTAGGCGGGGCAGGGCGGTACGAGCAGTACTTC
>NA|NA|TRBJ1-1|TRBV18
CASSPSRGLDTEAFF
TGTGCCAGCTCACCATCCCGCGGATTGGACACTGAAGCTTTCTTT
>NA|NA|TRBJ2-7|TRBV2
CASSRSQLSSYEQYF
TGTGCCAGCAGTCGGAGCCAGTTGAGCTCCTACGAGCAGTACTTC
>NA|NA|TRBJ2-5|TRBV11-3
CASSGQQETQYF
TGTGCCAGCAGCGGACAGCAAGAGACCCAGTACTTC
>few|NA|TRBJ1-4|TRBV5-1
CASSLGPGDEKLFF
TGCGCCAGCAGCTTGGGTCCCGGGGATGAAAAACTGTTTTTT